This T cell receptor (beta chain) was identified during a study of shared clonotypes between healthy human individuals (dated by TCRdb to about 2020). Looking at the study overall: The cohort comprised a couple of women and a few men aged 18 to 49 years. For each donor, CD4 naive and CD4 memory were each given three plates, CD8 naive was given two plates, and CD8 memory was given one plate. Blood TCR repertoires of roughly five healthy adults were deeply sequenced to estimate repertoire size and the extent of clonotype sharing between individuals. Different laboratories and diverse techniques were used to prepare libraries and sequence TCR repertoires, to increase sequencing depth and limit assay-specific biases. Each donor's leukapheresis produced roughly between roughly 0.85 and 9.5 billion PBMCs.

Using the deep immunoSEQ assay, TCR CDR3 regions were amplified from genomic DNA by multiplex PCR. Extracted genomic DNA from each cell subset was distributed evenly across all wells of several immunoSEQ 96-well plates, and each plate was treated as a replicate. Each replicate PCR for sorted subsets received approximately 220 ng genomic DNA, equal to tens of thousands of T cell genomes. The purified libraries were quantified using a Qubit 3.0 fluorometer, sized with a Bioanalyzer 2100, and then quantified again using the KAPA Library Quantification kit. Every immunoSEQ 96-well plate was sequenced on a separate single-read 150-cycle Illumina NextSeq 550 flow cell. On the study's bioinformatics: Because the immunoSEQ output included only junctional sequences and no quality scores, the filtering could not be the same as the filtering used for full-length reads. To assign V/J genes and CDR3, sequences were annotated using PyIR, a Python wrapper for IgBLAST v1.9, with IMGT germline references. Reads were removed for weak V/J assignments (E-value above 1e-6), missing CDR3, stop codons, out-of-frame junctions, or ambiguous translated residues. V3J clonotypes were defined as sequences sharing the same inferred V gene, J gene, and CDR3 amino acid sequence. Percentage overlap between repertoires was calculated by dividing the number of shared unique clonotypes by the size of the smaller repertoire. Three approaches were used to assess repertoire richness: RTK rarefaction, the Chao1 estimator, and Recon v2.1 estimates of unobserved clonotypes. For all TCRbeta clonotypes obtained by the gDNA method from four donors, generation probabilities were computed with OLGA. What TCRdb holds here is the immuneACCESS table cut down to in-frame rearrangements. Part of the clones is not present; checked against another copy, under half of the missing clones reflect an unresolved V gene, and the others are unexplained. V and J calls and clone size are those listed in that table; D and trimming were worked out from the DNA. The sample contains millions of clones, around 95% of them found a single time. The ten largest clones represent 0.1% to 0.15% of the sample.

The donors were healthy, HIV-negative adults with no recently reported acute infections or vaccinations. Every donor was a Caucasian adult residing in Nashville, Tennessee, USA. CD4+ T cells were enriched through magnetic negative selection, after which naive cells were positively selected on CD45RA and the remaining negative fraction served as the memory subset. After blood collection by leukapheresis, PBMCs were isolated using Ficoll-Histopaque density gradient centrifugation and then cryopreserved in the vapor phase of liquid nitrogen. Analytical flow cytometry was used to check the purity and quantity of every magnetically sorted T cell population. Each sorted fraction had its genomic DNA isolated and then quantified by UV absorbance on a Nanodrop 2000c. Details on this clone: Its binding antigen is unknown. Sequence at one end of the junction differs from germline and may be a read error. This same CDR3 is encoded by further DNA sequences in the sample.

On the study overall, not on this receptor specifically: Pairwise subsampling indicated that sequencing depth was expected to affect the degree of clonotype sharing among donors. Because the study included a small number of donors, the genetic and exposure-history diversity represented was limited. Sharing across a few donors was observed for approximately 5% of naive CD4, 3% to 4% of naive CD8, over 2% of memory CD4, and over 0.3% of memory CD8 clonotypes. Larger estimated clonotype richness was generally found for naive subsets than for memory subsets. Clonotypes shared by all four sorted-subset donors showed higher generation probabilities than non-shared clonotypes. Rarefaction of sorted-subset datasets indicated incomplete sequencing despite the large sequencing depth. Only blood was sampled, and tissue TCR repertoires likely differ from those in blood.

The germline V gene (reference sequence) yields MNHEY for CDR1 and SMNVEV for CDR2. From the cysteine through the phenylalanine, the CDR3 covers 18 amino acids. Just CDR3 DNA is preserved here, 54 bases in frame from base 1. The V and J segments used are TRBV27 and TRBJ1-4, with 7 bases in between that match TRBD1. Sequenced material: naive CD4+ T cells sorted from blood. Sample cell subset or site, as interpreted from the label and publication: CD45RA+ positively selected. This clonotype originated in a man between 18 and 35 years old in good health. The CDR3 is CASSLYQTGTATNEKLFF. In nucleotide form, the sequence is TGTGCCAGCAGTTTGTACCAGACAGGGACTGCAACTAATGAGAAACTGTTTTTT.